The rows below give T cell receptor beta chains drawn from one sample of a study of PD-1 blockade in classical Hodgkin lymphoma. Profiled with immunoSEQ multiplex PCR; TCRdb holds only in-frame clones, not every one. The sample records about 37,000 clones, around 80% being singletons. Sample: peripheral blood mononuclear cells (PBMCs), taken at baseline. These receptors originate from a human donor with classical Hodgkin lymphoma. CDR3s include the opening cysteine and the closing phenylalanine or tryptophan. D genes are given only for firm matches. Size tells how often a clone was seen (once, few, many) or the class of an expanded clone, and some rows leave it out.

CASSQGRKAFF	TGCGCCAGCAGCCAAGGACGCAAGGCTTTCTTT	few	.	TRBV4-3	TRBJ1-1	11
CASSQVLAGSYEQYF	TGCGCCAGCAGCCAAGTCCTAGCGGGCTCCTACGAGCAGTACTTC	.	TRBD2	TRBV4-3	TRBJ2-7	15
CASSLDFDRGEEETQYF	TGTGCCAGCAGCCTTGACTTTGACAGGGGAGAGGAAGAGACCCAGTACTTC	.	TRBD1	TRBV5-4	TRBJ2-5	17
CASSSSSYEQYF	TGTGCCAGCAGTTCTTCCTCCTACGAGCAGTACTTC	.	.	TRBV28	TRBJ2-7	12
CASSLFGSSGNTIYF	TGTGCCAGCAGTTTATTTGGGTCCTCTGGAAACACCATATATTTT	once	.	TRBV28	TRBJ1-3	15
CASSFEQGWTGNTIYF	TGTGCCAGCAGCTTCGAACAGGGGTGGACTGGAAACACCATATATTTT	.	TRBD1	TRBV7-8	TRBJ1-3	16
CASSSGQGPYEQYF	TGTGCCAGCAGTAGCGGACAGGGACCCTACGAGCAGTACTTC	.	TRBD1	TRBV6-1	TRBJ2-7	14
CATSPSPTGDNEKLFF	TGTGCCACCAGCCCTTCACCGACAGGGGATAATGAAAAACTGTTTTTT	.	TRBD1	TRBV15	TRBJ1-4	16
CASSQEGQDATNTEQYF	TGCGCCAGCAGCCAAGAAGGACAGGACGCGACGAACACCGAGCAGTACTTC	few	TRBD1	TRBV4-1	TRBJ2-7	17
CASSPTSGGYYEQYF	TGCGCCAGCAGCCCGACTAGCGGGGGCTACTACGAGCAGTACTTC	.	TRBD2	TRBV7-3	TRBJ2-7	15
CASSEARGSYEQYF	TGTGCCAGCAGTGAAGCGCGCGGGTCCTACGAGCAGTACTTC	many	.	TRBV6-1	TRBJ2-7	14
CASSQAPAGFNTDTQYF	TGCGCCAGCAGCCAAGCCCCTGCCGGGTTCAACACAGATACGCAGTATTTT	.	.	TRBV4-1	TRBJ2-3	17
CASSLRDRYTYEQYF	TGTGCCAGCAGCTTAAGAGACAGGTACACCTACGAGCAGTACTTC	.	.	TRBV7-9	TRBJ2-7	15
CSAVGNGYTF	TGCAGTGCCGTTGGGAATGGCTACACCTTC	once	.	TRBV20-1	TRBJ1-2	10
CASSVAVGGGVETQYF	TGTGCCAGCAGCGTAGCGGTAGGAGGGGGCGTGGAGACCCAGTACTTC	few	.	TRBV9	TRBJ2-5	16